This T cell receptor (beta chain) emerged from a study of T cell therapy after organ transplantation. Study overall: Therapy products were autologous CMV-specific T cells, peptide-expanded for about two weeks. After therapy, patients were monitored for 25 to 35 weeks. Study-wide points: Concurrent antirejection and antiviral drugs remain unassessed confounders. Post-therapy CD8 clonality change correlated inversely with pretherapy clonality.

CDR1 LNHDA and CDR2 SQIVND come from the germline V gene (reference sequence). CDR3 length equals 15 residues. Trimming pared 5 bases from V and 0 bases from J, leaving 11 bases between. As to this clone: Its antigen is unidentified.

TCRdb keeps only in-frame clones here, not all; method: immunoSEQ multiplex PCR. The data contain 45,000 to 60,000 clones, approximately 94% of them singletons. The material was CD8+ T cells from blood, obtained before autologous CMV-specific T cell therapy. The receptor's source is a human patient who had received a solid organ transplant and had CMV disease. The chain carries TRBV19 and TRBJ1-3; TRBD1 is a possible D gene (5 bases). This CDR3 is CASSSDSLSGNTIYF. The CDR3 region has the DNA TGTGCCAGTAGTTCCGACAGTCTCTCTGGAAACACCATATATTTT.